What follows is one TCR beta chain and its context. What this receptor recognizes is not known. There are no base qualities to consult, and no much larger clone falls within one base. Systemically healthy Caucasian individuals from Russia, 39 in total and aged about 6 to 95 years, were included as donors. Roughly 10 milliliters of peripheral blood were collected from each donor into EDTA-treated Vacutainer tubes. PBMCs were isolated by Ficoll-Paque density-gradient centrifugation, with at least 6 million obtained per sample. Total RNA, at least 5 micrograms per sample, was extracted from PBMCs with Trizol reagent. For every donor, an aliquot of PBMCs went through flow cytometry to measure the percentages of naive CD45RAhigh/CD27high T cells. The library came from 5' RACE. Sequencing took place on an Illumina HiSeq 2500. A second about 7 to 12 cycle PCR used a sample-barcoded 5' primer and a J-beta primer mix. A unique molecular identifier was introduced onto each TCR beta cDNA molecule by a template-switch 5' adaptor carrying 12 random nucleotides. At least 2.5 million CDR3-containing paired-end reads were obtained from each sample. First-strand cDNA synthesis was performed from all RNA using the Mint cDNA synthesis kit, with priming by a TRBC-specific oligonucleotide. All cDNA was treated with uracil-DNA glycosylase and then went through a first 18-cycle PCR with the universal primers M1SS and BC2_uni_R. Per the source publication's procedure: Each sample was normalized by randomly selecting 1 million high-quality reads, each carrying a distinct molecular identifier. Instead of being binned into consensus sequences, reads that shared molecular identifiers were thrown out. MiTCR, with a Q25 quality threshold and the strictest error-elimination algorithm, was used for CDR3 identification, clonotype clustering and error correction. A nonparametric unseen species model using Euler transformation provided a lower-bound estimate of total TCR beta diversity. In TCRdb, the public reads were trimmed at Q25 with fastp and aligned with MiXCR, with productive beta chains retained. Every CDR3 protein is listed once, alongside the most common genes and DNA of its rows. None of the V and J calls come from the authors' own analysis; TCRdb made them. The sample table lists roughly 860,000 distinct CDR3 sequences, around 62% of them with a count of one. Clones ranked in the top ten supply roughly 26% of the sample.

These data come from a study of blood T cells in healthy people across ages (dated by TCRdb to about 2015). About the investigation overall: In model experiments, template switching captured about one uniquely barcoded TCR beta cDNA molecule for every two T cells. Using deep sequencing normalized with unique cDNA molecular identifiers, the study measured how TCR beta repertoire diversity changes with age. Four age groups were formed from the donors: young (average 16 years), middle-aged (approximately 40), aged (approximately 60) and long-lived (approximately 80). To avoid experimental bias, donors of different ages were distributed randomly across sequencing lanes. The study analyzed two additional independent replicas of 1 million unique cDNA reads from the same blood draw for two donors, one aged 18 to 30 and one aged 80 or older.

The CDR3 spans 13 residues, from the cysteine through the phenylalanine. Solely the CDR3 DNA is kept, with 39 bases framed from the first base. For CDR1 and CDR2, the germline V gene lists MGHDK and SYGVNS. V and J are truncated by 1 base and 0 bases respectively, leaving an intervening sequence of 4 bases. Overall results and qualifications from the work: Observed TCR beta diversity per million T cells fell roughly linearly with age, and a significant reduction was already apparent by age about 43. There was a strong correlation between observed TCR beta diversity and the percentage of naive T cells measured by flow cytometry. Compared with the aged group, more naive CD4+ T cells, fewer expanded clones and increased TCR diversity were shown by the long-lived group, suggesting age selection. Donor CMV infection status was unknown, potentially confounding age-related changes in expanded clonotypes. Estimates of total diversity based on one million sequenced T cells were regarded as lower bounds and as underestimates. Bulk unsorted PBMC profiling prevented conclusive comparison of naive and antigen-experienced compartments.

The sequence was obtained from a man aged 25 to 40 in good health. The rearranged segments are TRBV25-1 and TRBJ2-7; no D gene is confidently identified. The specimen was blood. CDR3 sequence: CASSEFVSYEQYF. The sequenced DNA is TGTGCCAGCAGTGAATTTGTCTCCTACGAGCAGTACTTC.